This TCR beta chain was retrieved from a study of cytomegalovirus exposure and HLA in healthy donors. PCR was performed using 60 Vbeta and 13 Jbeta primers. Profiled with immunoSEQ multiplex PCR; TCRdb holds only in-frame clones, not every one. Of tens of thousands of clones in the sample, roughly 74% were seen once. This CDR3 comprises 18 residues. CDR1 and CDR2 from the germline V gene are SGHRS and YFSETQ. V was pared by 4 bases and J by 8 bases, with 18 bases of the junction left unmatched. This receptor was obtained from a middle-aged man in good health and CMV-seronegative. Sequenced input: PBMCs. V gene TRBV5-1 combines with J gene TRBJ1-6, with TRBD1 matching 7 bases. As DNA, the CDR3 is TGCGCCAGCAGCCCAAGAGGTGGGCGGACAGGAGGTTATTCACCCCTCCACTTT. Translating gives CASSPRGGRTGGYSPLHF.